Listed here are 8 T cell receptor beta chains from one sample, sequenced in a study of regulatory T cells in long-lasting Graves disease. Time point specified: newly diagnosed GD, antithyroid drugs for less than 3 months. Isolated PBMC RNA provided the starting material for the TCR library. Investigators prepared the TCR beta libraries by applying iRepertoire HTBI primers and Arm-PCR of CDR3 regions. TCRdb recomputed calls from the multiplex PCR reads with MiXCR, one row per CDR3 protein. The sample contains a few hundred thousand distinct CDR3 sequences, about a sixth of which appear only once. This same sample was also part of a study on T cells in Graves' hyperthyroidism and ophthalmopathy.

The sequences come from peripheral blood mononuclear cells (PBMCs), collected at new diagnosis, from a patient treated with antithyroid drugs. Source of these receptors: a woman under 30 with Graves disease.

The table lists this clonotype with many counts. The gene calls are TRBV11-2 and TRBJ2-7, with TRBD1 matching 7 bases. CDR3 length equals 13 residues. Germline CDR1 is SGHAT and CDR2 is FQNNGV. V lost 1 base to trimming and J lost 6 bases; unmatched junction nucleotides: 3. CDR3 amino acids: CASSLGSGGEQYF. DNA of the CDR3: TGTGCCAGCAGCTTAGGGTCAGGGGGCGAGCAGTACTTC.

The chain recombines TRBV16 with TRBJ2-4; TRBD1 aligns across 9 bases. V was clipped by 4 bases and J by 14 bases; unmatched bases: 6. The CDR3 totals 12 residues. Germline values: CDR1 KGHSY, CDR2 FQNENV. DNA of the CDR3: TGTGCCAGCAGCCGTACGGGACAGGGCAAGTACTTC. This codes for CASSRTGQGKYF.

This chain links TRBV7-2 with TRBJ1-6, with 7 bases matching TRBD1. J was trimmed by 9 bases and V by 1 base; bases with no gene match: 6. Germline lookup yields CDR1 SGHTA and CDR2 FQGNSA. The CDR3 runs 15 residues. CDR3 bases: TGTGCCAGCAGCTTAGAGGGCAGGGGGAGTTCACCCCTCCACTTT. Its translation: CASSLEGRGSSPLHF.

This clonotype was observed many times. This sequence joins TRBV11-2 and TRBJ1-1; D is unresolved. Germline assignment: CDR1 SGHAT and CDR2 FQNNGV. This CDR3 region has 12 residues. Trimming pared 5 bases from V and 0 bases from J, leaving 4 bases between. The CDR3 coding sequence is TGTGCCAGCAGCCGGATGAACACTGAAGCTTTCTTT. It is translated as CASSRMNTEAFF.

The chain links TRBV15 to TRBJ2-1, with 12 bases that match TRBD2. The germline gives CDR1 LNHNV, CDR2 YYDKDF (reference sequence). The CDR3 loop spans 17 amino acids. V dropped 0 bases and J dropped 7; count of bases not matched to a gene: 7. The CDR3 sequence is CATSRETSGGPINEQFF. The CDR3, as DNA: TGTGCCACCAGCAGAGAGACTAGCGGGGGCCCTATAAATGAGCAGTTCTTC.

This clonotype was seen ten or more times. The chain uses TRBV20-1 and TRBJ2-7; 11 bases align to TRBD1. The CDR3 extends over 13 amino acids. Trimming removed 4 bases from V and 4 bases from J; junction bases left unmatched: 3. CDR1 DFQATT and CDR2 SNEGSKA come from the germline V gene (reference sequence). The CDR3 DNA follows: TGCAGTGCTACCTGGGACAGGGGGTACGAGCAGTACTTC. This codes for CSATWDRGYEQYF.

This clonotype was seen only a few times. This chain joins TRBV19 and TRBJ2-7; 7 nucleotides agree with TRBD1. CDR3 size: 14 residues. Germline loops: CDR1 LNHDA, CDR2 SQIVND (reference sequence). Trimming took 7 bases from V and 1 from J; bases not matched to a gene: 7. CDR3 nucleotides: TGTGCCAGTACCCCCCGGGACAGTTCCTACGAGCAGTACTTC. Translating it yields CASTPRDSSYEQYF.

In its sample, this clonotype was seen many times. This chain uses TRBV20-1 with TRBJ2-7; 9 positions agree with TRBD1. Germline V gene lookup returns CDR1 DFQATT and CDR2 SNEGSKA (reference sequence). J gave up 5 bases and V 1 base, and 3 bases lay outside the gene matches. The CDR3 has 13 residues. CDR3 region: CSARGDREHEQYF. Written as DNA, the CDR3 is TGCAGTGCTAGAGGGGACAGGGAACACGAGCAGTACTTC.